The 11 T cell receptor beta chains given below trace back to one sample, sequenced in a study of T cells in Graves' hyperthyroidism and ophthalmopathy. TCR beta CDR3 sequences were amplified from RNA transcripts. HTBI primers drove first-round RT-PCR of the TCR CDR3. TCRdb redid the calling of the multiplex PCR reads with MiXCR, one entry per CDR3 protein. Of 700,000 or so distinct CDR3 sequences in the sample, roughly 15% are singletons; the top ten hold 8.4%. The source material was blood. The receptor set was obtained from a young man with Graves' hyperthyroidism.

The chain uses TRBV6-2 or TRBV6-3 and TRBJ2-7; 8 bases are a match to TRBD1. J gave up 3 bases and V 6 bases, and 10 bases lay outside the gene matches. CDR3 length: 15 amino acids. CDR1 is MNHEY and CDR2 is SVGEGT in the germline V gene. This CDR3 is CASSPQQGDGYEQYF. CDR3 DNA: TGTGCCAGCAGCCCCCAACAGGGGGACGGCTACGAGCAGTACTTC.

For this clonotype: Possible read error: a much larger clone is one base away. Since no conserved phenylalanine or tryptophan closes the CDR3, a read error is the likely cause. The chain carries TRBV19 and TRBJ1-5, with D possibly matching TRBD1 (5 bases). CDR3 length: 13 amino acids. The V end was cut by 8 bases, the J end by 6 bases, with 14 bases between. Per germline, CDR1 LNHDA and CDR2 SQIVND (reference sequence). The CDR3 region is CASLGRGGQPQHL. The CDR3 DNA follows: TGTGCCAGTCTGGGAAGGGGCGGTCAGCCCCAGCATCTT.

The rearrangement links TRBV19 to TRBJ2-7, with D unresolved. Germline CDR1 is LNHDA and CDR2 is SQIVND (reference sequence). This CDR3 has 13 residues. V was clipped by 2 bases and J by 3 bases, with 8 bases between them. This chain's CDR3 is CASSINYRYEQYF. In nucleotides, the CDR3 is TGTGCCAGTAGTATAAACTACCGCTACGAGCAGTACTTC.

This clonotype was observed a handful of times. The chain couples TRBV28 to TRBJ1-6; the D gene is possibly TRBD1 (5 bases). The CDR3 loop spans 13 amino acids. Germline CDR1 is MDHEN and CDR2 is SYDVKM. V dropped 4 bases and J dropped 11 bases, with 12 bases sitting between them. CDR3 sequence reads: CASSSSEGPPLHF. In DNA form, the CDR3 reads TGTGCCAGCAGTTCCTCGGAGGGGCCACCCCTCCACTTT.

This chain uses TRBV25-1 with TRBJ2-1; D uncertain. The CDR3 runs to 15 residues. With 3 bases removed from V and 4 bases from J, the gap between germline ends came to 13 bases. Germline V lookup: CDR1 MGHDK, CDR2 SYGVNS. CDR3: CASSDPKDAYNEQFF. Written as DNA, the CDR3 is TGTGCCAGCAGTGACCCTAAGGACGCATACAATGAGCAGTTCTTC.

The chain employs TRBV29-1 and TRBJ1-4, with D hard to call. The V and J ends lost 4 bases and 8 bases respectively, with 14 bases between them. Germline CDR1 SQVTM, CDR2 ANQGSEA. The CDR3 spans 13 residues. CDR3 protein: CSVGLLNGEKLFF. The CDR3 DNA sequence: TGCAGCGTTGGACTTCTGAACGGGGAAAAACTGTTTTTT.

This clonotype showed up just a few times. The chain links TRBV7-3 to TRBJ1-1; TRBD1 matches 7 bases. V shed 2 bases and J 6 bases; nucleotides not matched to a gene: 3. There are 13 residues in the CDR3. Germline CDR1 reads SGHTA; CDR2 reads FQGTGA. The CDR3 protein is CASSLETGSEAFF. The CDR3 region has the DNA TGTGCCAGCAGCTTAGAGACAGGGTCTGAAGCTTTCTTT.

This clonotype was seen many times. The chain is built from TRBV27 and TRBJ2-5; D gene unclear. The CDR3 runs to 12 residues. The V and J ends lost 6 bases and 0 bases respectively, with 5 bases between them. Germline V CDR1 and CDR2: MNHEY, SMNVEV (reference sequence). This CDR3 reads CASSRYQETQYF. Here the CDR3 DNA reads TGTGCCAGCAGCCGGTACCAAGAGACCCAGTACTTC.

This clonotype has at least ten counts. The genes are TRBV28 and TRBJ2-1; TRBD2 matches 14 bases. This CDR3 is built from 16 residues. Germline trimming cut 5 bases from V and 7 bases from J; bases unmatched to any gene: 7. The germline V gene has CDR1 MDHEN and CDR2 SYDVKM. CDR3 coding DNA: TGTGCCAGCAGTCCACCGGGACTAGCGGGAGAGAATGAGCAGTTCTTC. It translates to CASSPPGLAGENEQFF.

This clonotype was seen at least ten times. The chain employs TRBV7-2 and TRBJ2-7; D possibly corresponds to TRBD1 (6 bases). In germline, CDR1 is SGHTA, CDR2 FQGNSA. V dropped 8 bases and J dropped 1 base, with 15 bases sitting between them. CDR3 size: 14 residues. The CDR3 spells CASGFDRTSYEQYF. DNA of the CDR3: TGTGCCAGCGGGTTTGACAGGACATCCTACGAGCAGTACTTC.

Many counts were recorded for this clonotype. This chain uses TRBV28 with TRBJ2-2; a weak D match, TRBD1 (5 bases). The germline gives CDR1 MDHEN, CDR2 SYDVKM. The CDR3 has 14 amino acids. Trimming removed 3 bases from V and 4 bases from J, with 9 bases in between. CDR3 protein: CASSLQGGTGELFF. CDR3 DNA: TGTGCCAGCAGTTTGCAGGGCGGCACCGGGGAGCTGTTTTTT.